This entry features one T cell receptor (beta chain) sequence. These data belong to a study of response to subunit inactivated influenza vaccine. The ends were cut back, 2 bases at V and 0 bases at J, with 13 bases in the middle. The CDR3 length is 16 residues. Germline-derived CDR1 and CDR2 are SGDLS and YYNGEE. TCRdb analysed the RT-PCR reads with MiXCR anew, one entry per CDR3 protein. The profile shows a few hundred thousand distinct CDR3 sequences, about 11% of them singletons. This sample also belongs to another study, concerning T cells expressing NK-cell markers. As that study records: Synthesis of TCR beta cDNA relied on 5'RACE template switching carrying UMIs. Of eight sequenced donors, seven were HCMV-seropositive and one HCMV-seronegative. NKG2C+ dominant clonotypes from 6 or 7 donors made up about 1.0-7.5% of CD8+ T cells. The CD3+CD56-NKG2C+ fraction was also led by these clonotypes in a few donors. No clear determination of HCMV specificity was made for expanded NKG2C+ T cell clones.

The specimen comprised PBMCs from blood, sampled on the day of vaccination. This sequence was found in a man aged 45-60 years who received an inactivated influenza vaccine. The chain recombines TRBV9 with TRBJ2-3; D may be TRBD1 (6 bases). CDR3 sequence reads: CASSVAPRGSTDTQYF. Here the CDR3 DNA reads TGTGCCAGCAGCGTGGCCCCCAGGGGTAGCACAGATACGCAGTATTTT.